This is a list of T cell receptor beta chains from one sample in a study of radiation and T cells in renal cell carcinoma. Profiling relied on immunoSEQ multiplex PCR, and the TCRdb table lists in-frame clones only, not all of them. The sample includes 70,000 to 90,000 clones, 70% to 90% of them seen just once. Source: blood, taken from a patient whose treatment included radiotherapy and nephrectomy. These receptors were taken from a woman between 45 and 60 years old with renal cell carcinoma. Each CDR3 is given with its conserved first and last residue.

v_call,cdr3_aa
TRBV6-5,CASSSQGHGYGYTF
TRBV10-1,CASSDPTRGYEDTQYF
TRBV28,CASTGLLNGELFF
TRBV5-1,CASSLAKTSYNEQFF
TRBV2,CASSVDRSTNIQYF
TRBV18,CASSPPGQPFSYEQYF
TRBV10-3,CAISAGTTSNQPQHF
TRBV4-3,CASSQNSAGQPDTQYF
TRBV9,CASSADRDREEKLFF
TRBV9,CASSVAPSQPQHF
TRBV5-4,CASSPGGETRKETQYF
TRBV2,CASRPPDPYEQYF
TRBV5-6,CASSEGQPSYNEQFF
TRBV7-2,CASSLTATRSGANVLTF
TRBV5-1,CASSLRTGGTDTQYF
TRBV28,CASSRGSATNEKLFF
TRBV4-2,CASSYGGAETQYF
TRBV5-1,CASSLPDSANTEAFF
TRBV5-1,CASSLTTIEQFF
TRBV18,CASSSGQGALHLETQYF
TRBV19,CASSRRREANTGELFF
TRBV14,CASSQSTGPSGNTIYF
TRBV2,CASSGSSAGGPRDTQYF
TRBV28,CASSQGLASEQYF
TRBV30,CAWSVGGGTEAFF
TRBV19,CASNQEISGNTIYF
TRBV30,CAWSVTGLHEQYF
TRBV7-2,CASSYQGAAGYEQYF
TRBV11-3,CASSLEQTSYEQYF
TRBV4-1,CASSHPVKGAADEQYF
TRBV14,CASSQDNGFGEQYF
TRBV5-1,CASSLERGVTEAFF
TRBV19,CASSTRTRTGGTQPQHF
TRBV11-2,CASSSISRTVFNYGYTF
TRBV5-5,CASSLASRGSIEETQYF